The 12 T cell receptor beta chains reported below all come from one sample, sequenced in a study of monozygotic twins with inflammatory bowel disease. TCRdb reanalyzed the 5' RACE reads and collapses them to one entry per CDR3 protein, without DNA. Here the sample table reports approximately 330,000 distinct CDR3 sequences. Input material: blood. The receptor source for this set is a human donor with ulcerative colitis or Crohn's disease, or a healthy co-twin of an affected twin (not recorded which).

J is TRBJ2-2 and V is TRBV28; TCRdb reports TRBD1, a call that lacks DNA to check it against. This CDR3 is 16 amino acids long. Germline V gives CDR1 MDHEN, CDR2 SYDVKM. CDR3 in amino acids: CASSLSDRGRTGELFF.

The gene calls are TRBV7-9 and TRBJ2-2; TCRdb's assignment of TRBD2 cannot be checked, as there is no DNA. Per the germline V gene, CDR1 is SEHNR and CDR2 is FQNEAQ (reference sequence). CDR3 length: 17 residues. The CDR3: CASSWGTSGLNTGELFF.

The genes are TRBV30 and TRBJ2-1. This CDR3 is built from 17 residues. Per the germline V gene, CDR1 is GTSNPN and CDR2 is SVGIG (reference sequence). The CDR3 loop reads CACRTSETVRTSNEQFF. The full variable domain, its missing parts supplied by reference TRBV30 and TRBJ2-1, is SQTIHQWPATLVQPVGSPLSLECTVEGTSNPNLYWYRQAAGRGLQLLFYSVGIGQISSEVPQNLSASRPQDRQFILSSKKLLLSDSGFYLCACRTSETVRTSNEQFFGPGTRLTVL.

V usage is TRBV29-1 and J usage is TRBJ2-1. Germline loops: CDR1 SQVTM, CDR2 ANQGSEA. This CDR3 has 14 residues. This CDR3 is CSVEKQLSYNEQFF.

The V gene is TRBV4-1, the J gene TRBJ2-7; TCRdb gives TRBD1 as the D gene, but with no DNA this cannot be confirmed. CDR3 length: 15 residues. Germline V gene lookup returns CDR1 MGHRA and CDR2 YSYEKL. CDR3 sequence: CASSHPPSGVYEQYF.

The rearrangement uses TRBV11-2 and TRBJ1-2; TCRdb's D gene call, TRBD1, goes unchecked for lack of DNA. CDR3 length: 17 residues. Germline assignment: CDR1 SGHAT and CDR2 FQNNGV. This CDR3 reads CASSLFKGGGSGNGYTF.

This sequence joins TRBV5-5 and TRBJ2-7. The CDR3 has 15 amino acids. The germline gives CDR1 SGHKS, CDR2 YYEKEE (reference sequence). Here the CDR3 reads CASTDTDRGSYEQYF. Supplemented by reference TRBV5-5 and TRBJ2-7, the full variable domain reads DAGVTQSPTHLIKTRGQQVTLRCSPISGHKSVSWYQQVLGQGPQFIFQYYEKEERGRGNFPDRFSARQFPNYSSELNVNALLLGDSALYLCASTDTDRGSYEQYFGPGTRLTVT.

The chain recombines TRBV19 with TRBJ1-1; TCRdb selects TRBD1, and the lack of DNA leaves this call unchecked. CDR1 is LNHDA, CDR2 SQIVND, per germline (reference sequence). The CDR3 loop spans 13 amino acids. CDR3: CASSINQGTEAFF.

The chain carries TRBV6-1 and TRBJ2-3; the D call from TCRdb, TRBD1, cannot be confirmed without DNA. This CDR3 is 14 amino acids long. The V gene's germline CDR1 is MNHNS and CDR2 SASEGT. This CDR3 is CASSQDSNTDTRYF.

The CDR3 here is CASSLDRLATNEKLFF. The genes are TRBV7-2 and TRBJ1-4; TCRdb designates TRBD1, a call that cannot be tested without DNA. Per germline, CDR1 SGHTA and CDR2 FQGNSA. The length of the CDR3 is 16 residues. Based on the CDR3 plus reference TRBV7-2 and TRBJ1-4, the full variable domain is GAGVSQSPSNKVTEKGKDVELRCDPISGHTALYWYRQSLGQGLEFLIYFQGNSAPDKSGLPSDRFSAERTGGSVSTLTIQRTQQEDSAVYLCASSLDRLATNEKLFFGSGTQLSVL.

The chain uses TRBV10-3 and TRBJ2-7. Germline V gives CDR1 ENHRY, CDR2 SYGVKD. The CDR3 has 11 amino acids. This CDR3 reads CAIRDIYEQYF.

The CDR3 region is CASSYSTGVTEAFF. The chain carries TRBV6-5 and TRBJ1-1; TCRdb picks TRBD1, but there is no DNA to check that call. From germline, CDR1 is MNHEY and CDR2 SVGAGI. The CDR3 extends over 14 amino acids.